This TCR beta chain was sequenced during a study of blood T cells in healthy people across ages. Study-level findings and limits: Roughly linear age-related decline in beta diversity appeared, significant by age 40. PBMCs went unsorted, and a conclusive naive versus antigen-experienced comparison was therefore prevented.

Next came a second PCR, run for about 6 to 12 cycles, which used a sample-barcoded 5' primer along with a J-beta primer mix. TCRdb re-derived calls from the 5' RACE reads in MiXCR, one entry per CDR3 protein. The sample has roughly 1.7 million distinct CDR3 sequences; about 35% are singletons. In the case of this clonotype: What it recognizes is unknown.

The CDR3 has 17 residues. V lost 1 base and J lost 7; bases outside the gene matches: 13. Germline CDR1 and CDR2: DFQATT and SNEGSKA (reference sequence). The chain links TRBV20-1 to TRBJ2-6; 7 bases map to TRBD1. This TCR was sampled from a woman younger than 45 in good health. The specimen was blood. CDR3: CSARVRQGYRVANVLTF. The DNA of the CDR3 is TGCAGTGCTAGAGTGAGACAGGGTTATCGTGTAGCCAACGTCCTGACTTTC.